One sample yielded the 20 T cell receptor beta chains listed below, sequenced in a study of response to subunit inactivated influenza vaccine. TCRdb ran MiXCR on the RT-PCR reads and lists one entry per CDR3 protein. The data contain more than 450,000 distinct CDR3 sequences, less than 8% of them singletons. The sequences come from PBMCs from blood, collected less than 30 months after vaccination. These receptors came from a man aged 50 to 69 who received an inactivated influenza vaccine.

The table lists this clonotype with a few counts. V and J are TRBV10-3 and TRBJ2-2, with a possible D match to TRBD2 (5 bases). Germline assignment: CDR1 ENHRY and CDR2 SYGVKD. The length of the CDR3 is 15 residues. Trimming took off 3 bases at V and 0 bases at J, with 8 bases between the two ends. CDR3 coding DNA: TGTGCCATCAGTGACCCAGCGGCGAACACCGGGGAGCTGTTTTTT. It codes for CAISDPAANTGELFF.

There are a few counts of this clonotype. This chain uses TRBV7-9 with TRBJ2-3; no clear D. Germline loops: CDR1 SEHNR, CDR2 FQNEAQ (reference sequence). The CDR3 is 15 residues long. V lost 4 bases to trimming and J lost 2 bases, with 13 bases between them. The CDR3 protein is CASSSYVYYTDTQYF. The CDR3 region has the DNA TGTGCCAGCAGCTCCTACGTTTATTACACAGATACGCAGTATTTT.

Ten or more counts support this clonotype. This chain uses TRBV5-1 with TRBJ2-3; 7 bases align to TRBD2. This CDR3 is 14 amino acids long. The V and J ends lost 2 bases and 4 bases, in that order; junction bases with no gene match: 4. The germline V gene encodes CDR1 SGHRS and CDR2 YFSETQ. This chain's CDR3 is CASSFGRESDTQYF. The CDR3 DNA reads TGCGCCAGCAGCTTCGGGCGGGAGTCAGATACGCAGTATTTT.

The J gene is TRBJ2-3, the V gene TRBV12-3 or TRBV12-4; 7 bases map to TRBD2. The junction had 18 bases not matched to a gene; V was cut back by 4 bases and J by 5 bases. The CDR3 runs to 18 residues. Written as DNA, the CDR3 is TGTGCCAGCAGTTCAGAGTGGGAGGGCCGGTTTGTTAGAGATACGCAGTATTTT. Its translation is CASSSEWEGRFVRDTQYF.

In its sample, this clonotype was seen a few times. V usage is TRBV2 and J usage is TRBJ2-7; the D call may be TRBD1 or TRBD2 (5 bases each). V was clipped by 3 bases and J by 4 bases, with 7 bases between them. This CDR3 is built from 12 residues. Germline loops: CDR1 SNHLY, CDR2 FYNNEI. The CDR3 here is CASSDREYEQYF. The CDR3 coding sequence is TGTGCCAGCAGTGACAGGGAGTACGAGCAGTACTTC.

The CDR3 sequence is CASSYLQGLTKGYTF. Here the CDR3 DNA reads TGTGCCAGCAGTTATTTGCAGGGATTAACGAAGGGCTACACCTTC. The chain has TRBV6-5 and TRBJ1-2; D is perhaps TRBD1 (5 bases). Germline loops: CDR1 MNHEY, CDR2 SVGAGI. Trimming removed 3 bases at V and 8 bases at J, with 19 bases between. This CDR3 has 15 amino acids.

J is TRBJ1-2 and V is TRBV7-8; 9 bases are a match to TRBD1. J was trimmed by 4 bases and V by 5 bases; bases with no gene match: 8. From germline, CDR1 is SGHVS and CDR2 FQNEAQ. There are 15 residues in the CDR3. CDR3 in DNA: TGTGCCAGCAGCCCCAATCGGACAGGGGTCTATGGCTACACCTTC. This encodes CASSPNRTGVYGYTF.

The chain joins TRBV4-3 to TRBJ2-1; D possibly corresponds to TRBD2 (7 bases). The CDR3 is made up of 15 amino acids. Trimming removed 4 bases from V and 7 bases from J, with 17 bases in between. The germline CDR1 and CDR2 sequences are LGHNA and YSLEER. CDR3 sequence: CASSREGGASNEQFF. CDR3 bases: TGCGCCAGCAGCCGGGAGGGGGGCGCGTCAAATGAGCAGTTCTTC.

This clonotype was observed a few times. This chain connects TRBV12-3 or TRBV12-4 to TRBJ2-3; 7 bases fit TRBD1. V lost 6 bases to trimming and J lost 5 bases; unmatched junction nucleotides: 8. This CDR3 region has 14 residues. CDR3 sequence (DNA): TGTGCCAGCAGCAGGGGGATCATGGGAGATACGCAGTATTTT. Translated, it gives CASSRGIMGDTQYF.

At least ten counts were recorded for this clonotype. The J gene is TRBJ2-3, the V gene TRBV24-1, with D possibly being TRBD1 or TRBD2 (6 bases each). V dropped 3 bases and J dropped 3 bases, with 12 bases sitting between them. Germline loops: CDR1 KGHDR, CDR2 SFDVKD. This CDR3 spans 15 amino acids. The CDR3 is CATSDPGAGTDTQYF. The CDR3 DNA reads TGTGCCACCAGTGATCCGGGGGCGGGAACAGATACGCAGTATTTT.

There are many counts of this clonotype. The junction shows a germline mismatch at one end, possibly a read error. CDR3 sequence: CASRPGAGLYDEQFF. In nucleotides, the CDR3 is TGTGCCAGCAGACCGGGGGCGGGTCTCTACGATGAGCAGTTCTTC. V and J are TRBV6-1 and TRBJ2-1, with D perhaps assigned TRBD1 or TRBD2 (6 bases each). Germline CDR1 is MNHNS and CDR2 is SASEGT. This CDR3 has 15 residues.

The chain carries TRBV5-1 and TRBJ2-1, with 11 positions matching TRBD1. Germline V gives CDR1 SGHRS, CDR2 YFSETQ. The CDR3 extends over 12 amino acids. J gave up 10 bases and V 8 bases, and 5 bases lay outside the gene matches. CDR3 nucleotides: TGCGCCAGTGGACAGGGGGCTAGGGAGCAGTTCTTC. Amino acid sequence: CASGQGAREQFF.

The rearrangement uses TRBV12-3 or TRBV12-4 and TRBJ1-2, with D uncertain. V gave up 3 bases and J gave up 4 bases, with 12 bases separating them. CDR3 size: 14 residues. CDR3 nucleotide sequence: TGTGCCAGCAGTTTGTCCCCCGGAGGCTATGGCTACACCTTC. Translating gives CASSLSPGGYGYTF.

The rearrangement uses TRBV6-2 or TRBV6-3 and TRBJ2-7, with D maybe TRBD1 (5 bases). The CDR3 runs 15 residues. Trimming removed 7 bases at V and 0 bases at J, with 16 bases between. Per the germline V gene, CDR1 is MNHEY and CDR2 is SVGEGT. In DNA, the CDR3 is TGTGCCAGCACGCGGTCCAGGGAAAGCTCCTACGAGCAGTACTTC. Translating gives CASTRSRESSYEQYF.

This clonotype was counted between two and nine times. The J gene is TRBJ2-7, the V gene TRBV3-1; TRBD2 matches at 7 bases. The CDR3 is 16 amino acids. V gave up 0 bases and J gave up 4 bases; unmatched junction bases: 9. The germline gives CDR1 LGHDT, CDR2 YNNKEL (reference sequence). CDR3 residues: CASSQEGGRSVYEQYF. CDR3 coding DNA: TGTGCCAGCAGCCAAGAGGGCGGGAGATCGGTGTACGAGCAGTACTTC.

The CDR3 loop reads CASSLVVSGGNEQFF. The CDR3 DNA follows: TGCGCCAGCAGCTTGGTTGTCAGCGGGGGGAATGAGCAGTTCTTC. The chain uses TRBV5-1 and TRBJ2-1, with 9 bases aligning to TRBD2. V trimming: 0 bases; J trimming: 7 bases; junction bases outside the gene matches: 5. Per germline, CDR1 SGHRS and CDR2 YFSETQ. CDR3 length equals 15 residues.

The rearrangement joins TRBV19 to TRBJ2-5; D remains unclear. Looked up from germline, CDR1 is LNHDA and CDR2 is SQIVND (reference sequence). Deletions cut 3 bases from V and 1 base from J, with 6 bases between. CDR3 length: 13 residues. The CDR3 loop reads CASSIEGQETQYF. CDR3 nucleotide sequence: TGTGCCAGTAGTATCGAAGGCCAAGAGACCCAGTACTTC.

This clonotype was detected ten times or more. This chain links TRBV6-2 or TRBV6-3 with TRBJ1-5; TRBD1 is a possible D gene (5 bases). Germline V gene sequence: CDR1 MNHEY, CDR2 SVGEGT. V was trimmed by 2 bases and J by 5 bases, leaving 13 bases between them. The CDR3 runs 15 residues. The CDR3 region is CASSYRGRRDQPQHF. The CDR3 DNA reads TGTGCCAGCAGTTACCGGGGACGCCGGGATCAGCCCCAGCATTTT.

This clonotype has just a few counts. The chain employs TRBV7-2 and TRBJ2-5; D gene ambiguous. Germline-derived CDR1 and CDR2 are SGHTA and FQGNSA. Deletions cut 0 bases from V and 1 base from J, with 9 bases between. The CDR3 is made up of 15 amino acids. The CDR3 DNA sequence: TGTGCCAGCAGCTTAGCGAGGCAGTTCCAAGAGACCCAGTACTTC. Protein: CASSLARQFQETQYF.

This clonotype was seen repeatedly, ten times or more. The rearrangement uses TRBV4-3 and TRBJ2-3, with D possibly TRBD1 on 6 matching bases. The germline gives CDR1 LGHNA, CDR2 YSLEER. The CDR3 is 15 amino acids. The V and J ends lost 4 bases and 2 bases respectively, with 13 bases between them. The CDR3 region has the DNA TGCGCCAGCAGCCCCAGGGGCGGGTTCACAGATACGCAGTATTTT. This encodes CASSPRGGFTDTQYF.